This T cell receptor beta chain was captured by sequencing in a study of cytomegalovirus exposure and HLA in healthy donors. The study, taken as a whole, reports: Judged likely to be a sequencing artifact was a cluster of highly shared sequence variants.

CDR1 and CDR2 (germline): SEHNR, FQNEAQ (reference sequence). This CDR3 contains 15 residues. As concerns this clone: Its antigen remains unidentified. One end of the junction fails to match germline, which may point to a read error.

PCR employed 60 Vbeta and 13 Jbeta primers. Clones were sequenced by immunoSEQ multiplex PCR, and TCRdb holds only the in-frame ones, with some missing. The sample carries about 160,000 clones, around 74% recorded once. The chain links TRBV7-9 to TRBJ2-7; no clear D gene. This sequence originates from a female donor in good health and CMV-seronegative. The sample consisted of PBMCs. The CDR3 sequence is CSSSPGSAQHYEQYF. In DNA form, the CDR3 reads TGTTCCAGCAGCCCCGGCAGCGCTCAACACTACGAGCAGTACTTC.